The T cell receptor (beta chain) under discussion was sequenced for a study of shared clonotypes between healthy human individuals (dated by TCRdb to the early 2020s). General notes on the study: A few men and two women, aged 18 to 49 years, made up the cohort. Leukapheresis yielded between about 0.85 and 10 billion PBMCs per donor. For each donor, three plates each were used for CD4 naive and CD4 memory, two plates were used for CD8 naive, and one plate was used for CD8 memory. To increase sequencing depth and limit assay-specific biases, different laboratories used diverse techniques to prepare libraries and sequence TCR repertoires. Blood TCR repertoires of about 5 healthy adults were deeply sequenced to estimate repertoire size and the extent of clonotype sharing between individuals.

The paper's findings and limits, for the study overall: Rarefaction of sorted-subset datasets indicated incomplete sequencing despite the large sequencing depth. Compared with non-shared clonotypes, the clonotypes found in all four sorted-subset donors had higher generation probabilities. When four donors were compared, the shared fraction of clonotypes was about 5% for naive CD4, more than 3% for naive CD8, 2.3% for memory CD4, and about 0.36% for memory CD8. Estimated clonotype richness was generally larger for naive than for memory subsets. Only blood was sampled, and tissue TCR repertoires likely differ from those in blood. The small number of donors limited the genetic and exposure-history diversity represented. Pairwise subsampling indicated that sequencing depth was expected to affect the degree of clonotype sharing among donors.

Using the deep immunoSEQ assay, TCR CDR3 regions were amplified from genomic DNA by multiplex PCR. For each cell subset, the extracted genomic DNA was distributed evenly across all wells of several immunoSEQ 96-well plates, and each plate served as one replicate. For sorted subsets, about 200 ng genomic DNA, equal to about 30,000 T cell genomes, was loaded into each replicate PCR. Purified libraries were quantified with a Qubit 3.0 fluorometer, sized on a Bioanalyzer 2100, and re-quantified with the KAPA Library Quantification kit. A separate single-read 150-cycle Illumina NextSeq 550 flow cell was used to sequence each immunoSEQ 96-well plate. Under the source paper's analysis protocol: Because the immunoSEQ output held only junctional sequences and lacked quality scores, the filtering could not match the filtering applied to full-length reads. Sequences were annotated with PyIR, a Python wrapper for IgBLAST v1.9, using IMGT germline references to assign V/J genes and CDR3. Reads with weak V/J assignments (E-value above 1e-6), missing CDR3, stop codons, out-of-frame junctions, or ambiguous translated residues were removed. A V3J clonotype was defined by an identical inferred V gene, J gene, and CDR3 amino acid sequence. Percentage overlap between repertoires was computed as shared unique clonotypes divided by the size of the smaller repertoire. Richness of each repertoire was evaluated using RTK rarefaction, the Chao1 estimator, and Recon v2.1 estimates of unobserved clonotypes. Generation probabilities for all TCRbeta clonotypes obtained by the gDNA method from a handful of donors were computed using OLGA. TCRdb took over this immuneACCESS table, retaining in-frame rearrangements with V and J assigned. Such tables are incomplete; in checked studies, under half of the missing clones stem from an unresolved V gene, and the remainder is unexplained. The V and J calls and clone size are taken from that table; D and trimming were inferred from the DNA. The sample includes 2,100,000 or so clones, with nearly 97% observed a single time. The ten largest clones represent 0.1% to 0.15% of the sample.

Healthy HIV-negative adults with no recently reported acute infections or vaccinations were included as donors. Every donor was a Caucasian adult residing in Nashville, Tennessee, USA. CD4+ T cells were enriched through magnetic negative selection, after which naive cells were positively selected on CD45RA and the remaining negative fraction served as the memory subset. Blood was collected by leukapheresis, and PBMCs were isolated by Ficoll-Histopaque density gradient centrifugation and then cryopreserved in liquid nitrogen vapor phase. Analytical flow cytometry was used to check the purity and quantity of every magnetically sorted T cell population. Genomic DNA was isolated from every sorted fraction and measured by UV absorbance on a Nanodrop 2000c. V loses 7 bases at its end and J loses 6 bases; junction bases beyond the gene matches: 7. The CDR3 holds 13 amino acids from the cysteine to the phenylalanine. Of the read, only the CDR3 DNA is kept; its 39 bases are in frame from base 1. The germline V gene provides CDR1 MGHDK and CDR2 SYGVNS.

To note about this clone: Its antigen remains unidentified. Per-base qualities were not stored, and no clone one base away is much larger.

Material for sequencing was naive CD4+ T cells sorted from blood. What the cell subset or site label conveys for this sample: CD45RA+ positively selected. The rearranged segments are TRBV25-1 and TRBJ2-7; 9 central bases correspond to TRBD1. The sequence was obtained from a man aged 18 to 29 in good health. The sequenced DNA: TGTGCCAGCACCCTCGGGACAGGGTCCGAGCAGTACTTC. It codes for CASTLGTGSEQYF.